Listed below are T cell receptor beta chains from one sample, sequenced in a study of cytomegalovirus exposure and HLA in healthy donors. Generated by immunoSEQ multiplex PCR, the TCRdb table keeps only in-frame clones and is missing some. The sample includes 150,000 to 200,000 clones, 71% of them seen just once. The material sequenced was PBMCs. These receptors were obtained from a girl aged 10 to 17 in good health and CMV-seronegative. Each CDR3 is given with its conserved first and last residue. Each record gives: V gene, J gene, clone size, D gene, CDR3 DNA, CDR3 protein. A D gene is named only where the DNA matches it firmly. Where a row states a size, it is once, few, many or the class of an expanded clone; other rows omit it.

v_gene: TRBV9
j_gene: TRBJ2-3
abundance: -
d_gene: TRBD2
CDR3nt: TGTGCCAGCAGCGTAGGCCTAGCGGCCACAGATACGCAGTATTTT
CDR3aa: CASSVGLAATDTQYF

v_gene: TRBV19
j_gene: TRBJ2-7
abundance: -
d_gene: -
CDR3nt: TGTGCCAGTAGGTGGGGCAGGGTTGAAGGCGAGCAGTACTTC
CDR3aa: CASRWGRVEGEQYF

v_gene: TRBV15
j_gene: TRBJ1-5
abundance: -
d_gene: -
CDR3nt: TGTGCCACCAGCAGGGCAGGCCTAAATCAGCCCCAGCATTTT
CDR3aa: CATSRAGLNQPQHF

v_gene: TRBV5-1
j_gene: TRBJ2-3
abundance: -
d_gene: -
CDR3nt: TGCGCCAGCAGCTTGAAGGTTTCTGGGGCTGTTCCAGATACGCAGTATTTT
CDR3aa: CASSLKVSGAVPDTQYF

v_gene: TRBV2
j_gene: TRBJ1-5
abundance: -
d_gene: -
CDR3nt: TGTGCCAGCAGTGGAGGGTTTAACAATCAGCCCCAGCATTTT
CDR3aa: CASSGGFNNQPQHF

v_gene: TRBV5-1
j_gene: TRBJ1-1
abundance: -
d_gene: -
CDR3nt: TGCGCCAGCGGACCGGACAGTCTGAACACTGAAGCTTTCTTT
CDR3aa: CASGPDSLNTEAFF

v_gene: TRBV7-2
j_gene: TRBJ2-3
abundance: -
d_gene: -
CDR3nt: TGTGCCAGCAGCTTTTCCCGGGACACAGATACGCAGTATTTT
CDR3aa: CASSFSRDTDTQYF

v_gene: TRBV10-2
j_gene: TRBJ1-5
abundance: -
d_gene: -
CDR3nt: TGCGCCAGCAGTGAGTACGGGACTCAATATCAGCCCCAGCATTTT
CDR3aa: CASSEYGTQYQPQHF

v_gene: TRBV6-6
j_gene: TRBJ1-1
abundance: -
d_gene: -
CDR3nt: TGTGCCAGCAGATATAGCCTCGACAGCATGAACACTGAAGCTTTCTTT
CDR3aa: CASRYSLDSMNTEAFF

v_gene: TRBV19
j_gene: TRBJ1-2
abundance: -
d_gene: -
CDR3nt: TGTGCCAGTAGTGATGACAGGCCGGTAGGCTACACCTTC
CDR3aa: CASSDDRPVGYTF

v_gene: TRBV7-9
j_gene: TRBJ2-2
abundance: few
d_gene: TRBD1
CDR3nt: TGTGCCAGCAGCCCTTTCCTACAGGGGGAGAACACCGGGGAGCTGTTTTTT
CDR3aa: CASSPFLQGENTGELFF

v_gene: TRBV18
j_gene: TRBJ1-1
abundance: -
d_gene: -
CDR3nt: TGTGCCAGCTCACCACTGGGCGGAGGCACTGAAGCTTTCTTT
CDR3aa: CASSPLGGGTEAFF

v_gene: TRBV5-1
j_gene: TRBJ2-7
abundance: -
d_gene: -
CDR3nt: TGCGCCAGCAGCGTGGGTTCCGAGGGAGGAGAGCAGTACTTC
CDR3aa: CASSVGSEGGEQYF

v_gene: TRBV18
j_gene: TRBJ2-2
abundance: -
d_gene: -
CDR3nt: TGTGCCAGCTCACCAAACGAGGACACCGGGGAGCTGTTTTTT
CDR3aa: CASSPNEDTGELFF

v_gene: TRBV29-1
j_gene: TRBJ1-2
abundance: -
d_gene: TRBD1
CDR3nt: TGCAGCGTAGACAGGGGCGGTGGCTACACCTTC
CDR3aa: CSVDRGGGYTF

v_gene: TRBV11-2
j_gene: TRBJ1-1
abundance: -
d_gene: -
CDR3nt: TGTGCCAGCAGCCCCTCCCCCGGCACTGAAGCTTTCTTT
CDR3aa: CASSPSPGTEAFF

v_gene: TRBV29-1
j_gene: TRBJ2-3
abundance: -
d_gene: TRBD2
CDR3nt: TGCAGCGTTGATTCCACTAGCGGGGAGATAGATACGCAGTATTTT
CDR3aa: CSVDSTSGEIDTQYF

v_gene: TRBV4-2
j_gene: TRBJ2-7
abundance: -
d_gene: TRBD2
CDR3nt: TGTGCCAGCAGCCAATCCGGGACGGGAGCGGGGGAGCAGTACTTC
CDR3aa: CASSQSGTGAGEQYF

v_gene: TRBV7-9
j_gene: TRBJ2-2
abundance: few
d_gene: TRBD1
CDR3nt: TGTGCCAGCAGCCCCCAGGGACAGGGGGTGAGCGGGGAGCTGTTTTTT
CDR3aa: CASSPQGQGVSGELFF

v_gene: TRBV2
j_gene: TRBJ1-2
abundance: -
d_gene: -
CDR3nt: TGTGCCAGCATTCCCGGGACAACTCCCTATGGCTACACCTTC
CDR3aa: CASIPGTTPYGYTF

v_gene: TRBV7-2
j_gene: TRBJ2-1
abundance: once
d_gene: TRBD1
CDR3nt: TGTGCCAGCAGCTTAGAAGCGACAGGGGCCTACAATGAGCAGTTCTTC
CDR3aa: CASSLEATGAYNEQFF

v_gene: TRBV6-1
j_gene: TRBJ1-2
abundance: few
d_gene: TRBD1
CDR3nt: TGTGCCAGCAGTGAAGCGTCCACGCCGGGACAGGGGGCAGTAAACTATGGCTACACCTTC
CDR3aa: CASSEASTPGQGAVNYGYTF

v_gene: TRBV7-6
j_gene: TRBJ1-2
abundance: few
d_gene: -
CDR3nt: TGTGCCAGCAGCCGGACAAACCAAAACTATGGCTACACCTTC
CDR3aa: CASSRTNQNYGYTF

v_gene: TRBV11-2
j_gene: TRBJ1-2
abundance: -
d_gene: TRBD1
CDR3nt: TGTGCCAGCAGGGGACAGGGCGATGATGGCTACACCTTC
CDR3aa: CASRGQGDDGYTF

v_gene: TRBV7-9
j_gene: TRBJ2-3
abundance: -
d_gene: TRBD2
CDR3nt: TGTGCCAGCAGTACCGGGACTAGCGGGTTTACAGATACGCAGTATTTT
CDR3aa: CASSTGTSGFTDTQYF

v_gene: TRBV6-6
j_gene: TRBJ2-7
abundance: -
d_gene: TRBD1
CDR3nt: TGTGCCAGCACTCGAAGGGGGCTAGAGGCATGGGAGCAGTACTTC
CDR3aa: CASTRRGLEAWEQYF